Shown below are 9 T cell receptor beta chains from a single sample sequenced in a study of T cells expressing NK-cell markers. No DNA is given; TCRdb re-called the 5' RACE reads and lists each CDR3 protein once. The sample data list about 430,000 distinct CDR3 sequences. Sequencing was done on a sample of blood T cells: a sorted CD56 or NKG2C T cell subset, CD4+ or CD8+ T cells, or bulk PBMC T cells (not recorded which). The receptors originated from a woman between 50 and 59 years old in good health.

The chain joins TRBV18 to TRBJ2-1; TCRdb designates TRBD2, a call that cannot be tested without DNA. The CDR3 consists of 16 residues. Germline V CDR1 and CDR2: KGHSH, LQKENI. This chain's CDR3 is CASSPPTSGSQDEQFF.

CDR3 region: CASSPLYSDSSSYNEQFF. The chain is built from TRBV18 and TRBJ2-1. The CDR3 sequence is 18 residues long. The germline CDR1 and CDR2 sequences are KGHSH and LQKENI.

This chain joins TRBV12-3 or TRBV12-4 and TRBJ2-3. The CDR3 length is 15 residues. The CDR3 protein is CASSLASGVLYTQYF.

The V and J genes are TRBV29-1 and TRBJ2-1; without DNA, the TCRdb call of TRBD1 cannot be checked. The V gene's germline CDR1 is SQVTM and CDR2 ANQGSEA. The CDR3 loop spans 12 amino acids. The chain's CDR3 is CSVSRTGNEQFF.

The chain carries TRBV11-3 and TRBJ2-1; TCRdb names TRBD2, which stays unverified in the absence of DNA. Germline values: CDR1 SGHNT, CDR2 YENEEA. The CDR3 length is 17 residues. CDR3 sequence reads: CASSFGGGTHINVEQFF.

CDR3 sequence: CASSPSMGRELFF. The chain is built from TRBV10-2 and TRBJ2-2. The CDR3 spans 13 residues. Germline values: CDR1 WSHSY, CDR2 SAAADI.

The rearrangement joins TRBV30 to TRBJ2-7; the D call from TCRdb, TRBD1, cannot be confirmed without DNA. Germline V CDR1 and CDR2: GTSNPN, SVGIG (reference sequence). The CDR3 is 12 amino acids. CDR3 region: CAANRGRNEQYF.

The chain recombines TRBV12-3 or TRBV12-4 with TRBJ2-7; the D call of TRBD2 rests on TCRdb alone, since no DNA is present to check it. CDR3 length: 16 amino acids. The CDR3 protein is CASSPPTSGGGDEQYF.

J is TRBJ2-2 and V is TRBV12-3 or TRBV12-4. CDR3 length equals 11 residues. The CDR3 loop is CASQRPGELFF.